The 10 T cell receptor beta chains in this list originate from one sample, sequenced in a study of T cell responses to AZD1222 COVID-19 vaccine. Method: immunoSEQ multiplex PCR; TCRdb's copy keeps in-frame clones and lacks some. The sample yields 130,000 or so clones, roughly 86% seen once. The starting material was peripheral blood, obtained on day 0 of AZD1222 vaccination. These receptors were obtained from an adult in good health.

Worth noting for this clone: The junction differs from germline at one of its ends, possibly a read error. The V call is TRBV7-3, the J call TRBJ2-3, with a tentative D call TRBD2 (7 bases). CDR1 and CDR2 from the germline V gene are SGHTA and FQGTGA. There are 14 residues in the CDR3. In DNA form, the CDR3 reads TGTGCGAGCAAGTTGGGGAGGGGGGCAGATACGCAGTATTTT. Its translation: CASKLGRGADTQYF.

The chain is built from TRBV4-3 and TRBJ1-2; no definite D call. This CDR3 contains 15 residues. Germline values: CDR1 LGHNA, CDR2 YSLEER. Trimming pared 1 base from V and 4 bases from J, leaving 13 bases between. CDR3 sequence reads: CASSQVARDFYGYTF. CDR3 DNA sequence: TGCGCCAGCAGCCAAGTGGCGAGAGACTTCTATGGCTACACCTTC.

The CDR3 DNA is TGTGCCAGCAGTTCCCTCGGGGCTAGCCCGGCGTCGAATGAGCAGTTCTTC. Translation gives CASSSLGASPASNEQFF. This rearrangement joins TRBV27 to TRBJ2-1; D is tentatively TRBD1 or TRBD2 (5 bases each). CDR1 MNHEY and CDR2 SMNVEV come from the germline V gene (reference sequence). This CDR3 is built from 17 residues. V shed 4 bases and J shed 7 bases, with 23 bases lying between them.

This chain links TRBV4-2 with TRBJ2-7, with TRBD2 identical over 11 bases. Trimming removed 0 bases from V and 0 bases from J; junction bases left unmatched: 7. Per germline, CDR1 LGHNA and CDR2 YNFKEQ. CDR3 length: 18 residues. The CDR3 DNA is TGTGCCAGCAGCCAAGAGGCCGGGACTAGCGGCTTCTCCTACGAGCAGTACTTC. The encoded protein is CASSQEAGTSGFSYEQYF.

The chain combines TRBV21-1 with TRBJ1-1; the table's D call TRBD1 went unverified against the DNA. TRBV21-1 is classified as a pseudogene. The CDR3 contains 14 residues. In DNA form, the CDR3 reads TGTGCCAGCAGCAAAGCGCTTCGACAGGTTGAAGCTTTCTTT. Translation: CASSKALRQVEAFF.

The genes are TRBV7-9 and TRBJ2-1, with 11 bases that match TRBD1. The germline V gene encodes CDR1 SEHNR and CDR2 FQNEAQ (reference sequence). CDR3 length: 16 residues. V shed 5 bases and J 9 bases; nucleotides not matched to a gene: 12. CDR3 loop: CASSLPGTGGRGEQFF. Here the CDR3 DNA reads TGTGCCAGCAGCCTCCCCGGGACAGGGGGTAGGGGTGAGCAGTTCTTC.

The V call is TRBV7-3, the J call TRBJ2-1; 7 bases match TRBD2. The CDR3 runs 15 residues. V was clipped by 5 bases and J by 3 bases; unmatched bases: 7. CDR1 and CDR2 from the germline V gene are SGHTA and FQGTGA. In DNA, the CDR3 is TGTGCCAGCAGCCTTGACGGGGGGTACTACAATGAGCAGTTCTTC. Protein: CASSLDGGYYNEQFF.

This chain links TRBV27 with TRBJ2-3; D is possibly TRBD1 (6 bases). The length of the CDR3 is 17 residues. V was pared by 1 base and J by 5 bases, with 19 bases between. Germline loops: CDR1 MNHEY, CDR2 SMNVEV (reference sequence). The CDR3 region has the DNA TGTGCCAGCAGTTTATTAAGGGCAGGGGAAGCTGGAGATACGCAGTATTTT. Translating gives CASSLLRAGEAGDTQYF.

V and J are TRBV12-3 or TRBV12-4 and TRBJ2-7, with D uncertain. This CDR3 contains 12 residues. Trimming left V 5 bases short and J 3 bases short, with 8 bases between. This CDR3 is CASSPDLYEQYF. CDR3 coding DNA: TGTGCCAGCAGTCCCGACCTCTACGAGCAGTACTTC.

The rearrangement links TRBV4-3 to TRBJ1-6; possibly TRBD1 for D (5 bases). The V end was cut by 3 bases, the J end by 0 bases, with 18 bases between. Per germline, CDR1 LGHNA and CDR2 YSLEER. CDR3 size: 19 residues. The CDR3 loop reads CASSQYGDRKSSYNSPLHF. CDR3 DNA: TGCGCCAGCAGCCAGTATGGAGACAGAAAGAGCTCCTATAATTCACCCCTCCACTTT.